Following are 29 T cell receptor beta chains from one sample sequenced in a study of cytomegalovirus exposure and HLA in healthy donors. Use of 60 Vbeta and 13 Jbeta primers characterized the PCR. The repertoire was sequenced with immunoSEQ multiplex PCR; TCRdb's copy has only in-frame clones and lacks some. This table holds roughly 110,000 clones, approximately 70% found once. Sequencing input: PBMCs. All receptors come from a boy aged 5-17 years in good health and CMV-seronegative.

V and J are TRBV5-8 and TRBJ1-6, with D maybe TRBD1 (6 bases). The germline gives CDR1 SGHTS, CDR2 YDEGEE. This CDR3 region has 14 residues. V lost 2 bases and J 10 bases, leaving 13 bases between the germline ends. The CDR3 DNA reads TGTGCCAGCAGCTTTTCGGGACAAAAGTCACCCCTCCACTTT. Its protein is CASSFSGQKSPLHF.

The genes are TRBV6-5 and TRBJ2-3; D is possibly TRBD2 (5 bases). The CDR3 consists of 14 residues. V lost 4 bases and J lost 0, with 8 bases in between. Per germline, CDR1 MNHEY and CDR2 SVGAGI. The CDR3 DNA is TGTGCCAGCAGTTTCAGGACTAGCACAGATACGCAGTATTTT. This encodes CASSFRTSTDTQYF.

The chain joins TRBV11-2 to TRBJ2-7, with 11 bases fitting TRBD2. Germline trimming cut 0 bases from V and 6 bases from J; bases unmatched to any gene: 7. Germline V gene data show CDR1 as SGHAT and CDR2 as FQNNGV. The CDR3 loop spans 16 amino acids. The CDR3 DNA reads as TGTGCCAGCAGCTTAGATGCCGGGACTAGCGGCGGCGAGCAGTACTTC. This codes for CASSLDAGTSGGEQYF. Complete variable domain (other parts from reference TRBV11-2 and TRBJ2-7): EAGVAQSPRYKIIEKRQSVAFWCNPISGHATLYWYQQILGQGPKLLIQFQNNGVVDDSQLPKDRFSAERLKGVDSTLKIQPAKLEDSAVYLCASSLDAGTSGGEQYFGPGTRLTVT.

The rearrangement links TRBV12-5 to TRBJ2-6, with 7 positions matching TRBD1. The length of the CDR3 is 21 residues. V was clipped by 0 bases and J by 2 bases; unmatched bases: 16. Germline V gives CDR1 LGHNT, CDR2 FRNRAP. The CDR3 DNA sequence: TGTGCTAGTGGTTTGGTAACGTGGACAGGCCGACAGATAACTGGGGCCAACGTCCTGACTTTC. Translating it yields CASGLVTWTGRQITGANVLTF.

The rearrangement joins TRBV5-6 to TRBJ1-2; D unresolved. CDR3 length: 13 amino acids. Germline CDR1 SGHDT, CDR2 YYEEEE. The V end lost 0 bases, the J end lost 3 bases, and 6 bases lay between the germline ends. CDR3 nucleotides: TGTGCCAGCAGCTTGGGACGGGACTATGGCTACACCTTC. Protein: CASSLGRDYGYTF.

V and J are TRBV10-1 and TRBJ2-5; 14 bases are shared with TRBD2. The V gene's germline CDR1 is WNHNN and CDR2 SYGVQD (reference sequence). V gave up 8 bases and J gave up 0 bases; unmatched junction bases: 8. The CDR3 consists of 17 residues. CDR3 sequence (DNA): TGCGCCAGCTGCGGACTAGCGGGGGGCGTGAACCAAGAGACCCAGTACTTC. Translating it yields CASCGLAGGVNQETQYF.

This chain connects TRBV4-1 to TRBJ1-4; a possible D gene is TRBD1 (5 bases). CDR1 is MGHRA and CDR2 is YSYEKL in the germline V gene. V was pared by 4 bases and J by 5 bases, with 26 bases between. This CDR3 is 19 amino acids long. The DNA of the CDR3 is TGCGCCAGCAGCCCCCGACAGCGCAGTATCGTGGACCAAAATGAAAAACTGTTTTTT. It is translated as CASSPRQRSIVDQNEKLFF.

The chain's CDR3 is CASSLGRGNSPLHF. CDR3 nucleotide sequence: TGTGCCAGCAGTTTAGGCCGGGGTAATTCACCCCTCCACTTT. V is TRBV28 and J is TRBJ1-6; no firm D call. This CDR3 spans 14 amino acids. Germline V gene lookup returns CDR1 MDHEN and CDR2 SYDVKM. The ends were cut back, 2 bases at V and 6 bases at J, with 8 bases in the middle.

The chain uses TRBV10-1 and TRBJ2-7; 10 nucleotides line up with TRBD2. Germline V gene lookup returns CDR1 WNHNN and CDR2 SYGVQD (reference sequence). V was pared by 4 bases and J by 2 bases, with 8 bases of the junction left unmatched. This CDR3 is 16 amino acids long. CDR3 residues: CASSVASGSPTYEQYF. CDR3 DNA: TGCGCCAGCAGTGTGGCTAGCGGGAGTCCCACCTACGAGCAGTACTTC.

The rearrangement joins TRBV30 to TRBJ2-2; D perhaps matches TRBD2 (5 bases). Germline V gives CDR1 GTSNPN, CDR2 SVGIG (reference sequence). The CDR3 runs to 15 residues. V was trimmed by 0 bases and J by 4 bases, leaving 12 bases between them. In nucleotides, the CDR3 is TGTGCCTGGAGTGTGCTAGCATGGGGCACCGGGGAGCTGTTTTTT. Protein: CAWSVLAWGTGELFF.

The J gene is TRBJ2-1, the V gene TRBV28; TRBD2 agrees at 10 bases. The germline V gene encodes CDR1 MDHEN and CDR2 SYDVKM. The CDR3 length is 14 residues. V shed 7 bases and J 5 bases; nucleotides not matched to a gene: 5. In DNA, the CDR3 is TGTGCCAGCAAGGGGCTAGCGGGGGACAATGAGCAGTTCTTC. It yields the protein CASKGLAGDNEQFF.

The chain combines TRBV27 with TRBJ2-1; D possibly corresponds to TRBD2 (6 bases). Germline CDR1 MNHEY, CDR2 SMNVEV (reference sequence). V was trimmed by 4 bases and J by 10 bases, leaving 20 bases between them. This CDR3 is 15 amino acids long. The CDR3, as DNA: TGTGCCAGCAGTTCAAGCCAACTAGCTCTACGGGAGCAGTTCTTC. It yields the protein CASSSSQLALREQFF.

This clone was detected a few times. The chain combines TRBV27 with TRBJ2-7, with D perhaps matching TRBD2 (5 bases). Per germline, CDR1 MNHEY and CDR2 SMNVEV (reference sequence). Trimming shortened V by 2 bases and J by 4 bases, and 6 bases separated the two germline ends. This CDR3 has 12 residues. Here the CDR3 reads CASSLEGYEQYF. The CDR3 region has the DNA TGTGCCAGCAGTTTAGAGGGTTACGAGCAGTACTTC.

This CDR3 reads CAWSRGGLAGAEQYF. The CDR3 DNA sequence: TGTGCCTGGAGTCGCGGAGGACTAGCGGGAGCCGAGCAGTACTTC. The chain recombines TRBV30 with TRBJ2-7; 13 bases map to TRBD2. The CDR3 has 15 residues. Germline V gives CDR1 GTSNPN, CDR2 SVGIG (reference sequence). V dropped 2 bases and J dropped 6; count of bases not matched to a gene: 7.

The rearrangement uses TRBV6-5 and TRBJ1-2, with 9 bases that match TRBD1. V gave up 5 bases and J gave up 7 bases; unmatched junction bases: 11. This CDR3 has 15 residues. Germline loops: CDR1 MNHEY, CDR2 SVGAGI. The CDR3 reads CASSMAVRTGAGYTF. CDR3 nucleotides: TGTGCCAGCAGTATGGCCGTCAGGACAGGGGCTGGCTACACCTTC.

This clone was picked up a small number of times. CDR3 in amino acids: CASSQGGSGANVLTF. CDR3 in DNA: TGTGCCAGCAGCCAAGGGGGTTCTGGGGCCAACGTCCTGACTTTC. The V call is TRBV6-5, the J call TRBJ2-6, with D maybe TRBD1 (6 bases). The germline V and J ends were trimmed by 6 bases and 1 base, with 10 bases remaining between them. The CDR3 is 15 amino acids. The V gene's germline CDR1 is MNHEY and CDR2 SVGAGI.

The chain couples TRBV6-5 to TRBJ1-4; weak D call: TRBD1 (5 bases). V dropped 4 bases and J dropped 3 bases, with 12 bases sitting between them. This CDR3 contains 15 residues. Germline V gene lookup returns CDR1 MNHEY and CDR2 SVGAGI. CDR3 region: CASSSATASNEKLFF. The CDR3 bases are TGTGCCAGCAGTTCTGCGACAGCCTCTAATGAAAAACTGTTTTTT.

The chain employs TRBV13 and TRBJ1-3; D is undetermined. Between the trimmed V and J ends, which lost 4 bases and 4 bases, there was a span of 8 bases. The CDR3 is 13 amino acids. Germline V gene lookup returns CDR1 PRHDT and CDR2 FYEKMQ (reference sequence). The CDR3 loop is CASSSGSGNTIYF. CDR3 bases: TGTGCCAGCAGCTCGGGATCAGGAAACACCATATATTTT.

This clone was seen a single time. The chain links TRBV2 to TRBJ1-1; 8 bases match TRBD1. The CDR3 covers 16 residues. The germline V gene has CDR1 SNHLY and CDR2 FYNNEI. The trim removed 8 bases at V and 4 bases at J, leaving 15 bases unmatched. CDR3 residues: CASAMSTRGPVTEAFF. CDR3 sequence (DNA): TGTGCCAGCGCGATGAGCACCAGGGGGCCCGTCACTGAAGCTTTCTTT.

The V gene is TRBV30, the J gene TRBJ2-5; 10 bases are shared with TRBD1. Germline V gene data show CDR1 as GTSNPN and CDR2 as SVGIG (reference sequence). The V segment lost 3 bases and the J segment 4 bases; nucleotides outside the gene matches: 8. CDR3 length: 15 amino acids. The CDR3, as DNA: TGTGCCTGGAGCTTACCTGACAGGGGGCGAGAGACCCAGTACTTC. Translated, it gives CAWSLPDRGRETQYF.

In this sample, this clone turned up a few times. The chain employs TRBV2 and TRBJ2-1, with D tentatively TRBD2 (6 bases). The CDR3 loop spans 15 amino acids. Trimming cost V 4 bases and J 0 bases, with 10 bases left between them. CDR1 is SNHLY and CDR2 is FYNNEI in the germline V gene. The DNA for the CDR3 is TGTGCCAGCAGTGTTGCCGGGAGCTCCTACAATGAGCAGTTCTTC. Its translation: CASSVAGSSYNEQFF.

V usage is TRBV14 and J usage is TRBJ2-7; TRBD1 matches at 7 bases. V lost 4 bases to trimming and J lost 0 bases; unmatched junction nucleotides: 9. Looked up from germline, CDR1 is SGHDN and CDR2 is FVKESK. The CDR3 is 16 amino acids. The CDR3 coding sequence is TGTGCCAGCAGCCCATTAGGGACAGCGAGCTCCTACGAGCAGTACTTC. Translation gives CASSPLGTASSYEQYF.

V usage is TRBV30 and J usage is TRBJ2-3, with 9 bases that match TRBD1. The V gene's germline CDR1 is GTSNPN and CDR2 SVGIG (reference sequence). The CDR3 covers 15 residues. The junction had 9 bases not matched to a gene; V was cut back by 5 bases and J by 3 bases. The CDR3 spells CAWGGTGWATDTQYF. The CDR3 nucleotides are TGTGCCTGGGGCGGGACAGGGTGGGCGACAGATACGCAGTATTTT.

The chain has TRBV4-1 and TRBJ2-3; 11 bases align to TRBD2. Germline CDR1 reads MGHRA; CDR2 reads YSYEKL. CDR3 length: 15 residues. The ends lost 2 bases at V and 6 bases at J; junction bases unmatched: 4. The CDR3 spells CASSQIAGGTDTQYF. CDR3 nucleotides: TGCGCCAGCAGCCAAATAGCGGGGGGGACGGATACGCAGTATTTT.

This chain uses TRBV5-1 with TRBJ1-4; 8 nucleotides agree with TRBD1. V shed 3 bases, J shed 4 bases, and the junction held 8 bases outside the gene matches. The CDR3 covers 16 residues. Germline CDR1 is SGHRS and CDR2 is YFSETQ. CDR3 amino acids: CASSSRQGAGNEKLFF. For the CDR3, the DNA is TGCGCCAGCAGCTCACGTCAGGGGGCGGGTAATGAAAAACTGTTTTTT. Complete variable domain (other parts from reference TRBV5-1 and TRBJ1-4): KAGVTQTPRYLIKTRGQQVTLSCSPISGHRSVSWYQQTPGQGLQFLFEYFSETQRNKGNFPGRFSGRQFSNSRSEMNVSTLELGDSALYLCASSSRQGAGNEKLFFGSGTQLSVL.

This clone appeared a single time. V is TRBV6-5 and J is TRBJ2-1, with 9 bases aligning to TRBD2. The germline V gene encodes CDR1 MNHEY and CDR2 SVGAGI. V lost 3 bases to trimming and J lost 3 bases; unmatched junction nucleotides: 3. This CDR3 comprises 15 residues. CDR3 DNA: TGTGCCAGCAGTTATAGCGGGAGCGACTACAATGAGCAGTTCTTC. Amino acid sequence: CASSYSGSDYNEQFF.

The chain carries TRBV14 and TRBJ2-2; no clear D gene. Germline loops: CDR1 SGHDN, CDR2 FVKESK. The CDR3 loop spans 13 amino acids. V was cut by 4 bases and J by 0 bases, with 3 bases left in between. CDR3 protein: CASSPSNTGELFF. The CDR3 DNA reads as TGTGCCAGCAGCCCGTCGAACACCGGGGAGCTGTTTTTT.

This clone was seen more than once but under ten times. V and J are TRBV5-4 and TRBJ2-7; 8 nucleotides match TRBD1. Losses at the gene ends were 4 bases for V and 5 bases for J; bases not matched to a gene: 8. Per germline, CDR1 SGHNT and CDR2 YYREEE (reference sequence). This CDR3 contains 14 residues. The CDR3, as DNA: TGTGCCAGCAGCCCGAGGACAGGGCGCGACGAGCAGTACTTC. It specifies CASSPRTGRDEQYF.

This clone is termed medium-sized. The chain joins TRBV10-3 to TRBJ2-7, with a tentative D call TRBD1 (6 bases). The CDR3 spans 15 residues. Trimming took off 5 bases at V and 3 bases at J, with 17 bases between the two ends. CDR1 and CDR2 (germline): ENHRY, SYGVKD. CDR3 sequence reads: CAISITRTADYEQYF. CDR3 DNA sequence: TGTGCCATCAGTATCACCCGGACAGCGGACTACGAGCAGTACTTC.